Below are 8 T cell receptor beta chains sequenced from a single sample in a study of response to subunit inactivated influenza vaccine. MiXCR, run by TCRdb on the RT-PCR reads, gives a single entry per CDR3 protein. The sample includes roughly 550,000 distinct CDR3 sequences, around 21% seen only once; the top ten take approximately 3%. These same data were also listed under a study on T cells expressing NK-cell markers. As reported in that work: As the method of synthesis, 5'RACE template switching with UMIs yielded TCR beta cDNA.

The sample in question was CD4+ T cells sorted from PBMCs, obtained 11 to 12 days after vaccination. The receptors were gathered from a middle-aged man who received an inactivated influenza vaccine.

The rearrangement uses TRBV7-9 and TRBJ2-7; 11 bases are shared with TRBD2. Germline assignment: CDR1 SEHNR and CDR2 FQNEAQ (reference sequence). V lost 5 bases, J lost 4 bases, and 4 bases stayed unmatched. The CDR3 extends over 14 amino acids. Here the CDR3 DNA reads TGTGCCAGCAGCCAACTAGCGGGGGAGTACGAGCAGTACTTC. As protein: CASSQLAGEYEQYF.

The V and J genes are TRBV29-1 and TRBJ2-3; D unresolved. This CDR3 is built from 13 residues. Germline assignment: CDR1 SQVTM and CDR2 ANQGSEA. The V end lost 4 bases, the J end lost 2 bases, and 10 bases lay between the germline ends. The CDR3 region is CSVGGVYTDTQYF. The CDR3 DNA reads as TGCAGCGTTGGTGGGGTCTACACAGATACGCAGTATTTT.

This rearrangement joins TRBV28 to TRBJ1-6; 7 positions match TRBD1. CDR1 and CDR2 (germline): MDHEN, SYDVKM. The CDR3 spans 14 residues. Trimming took 5 bases from V and 8 from J; bases not matched to a gene: 6. The CDR3 sequence: CASSPGTDYSPLHF. CDR3 nucleotide sequence: TGTGCCAGCAGTCCCGGGACAGATTATTCACCCCTCCACTTT.

This clonotype came up a few times. The genes are TRBV6-4 and TRBJ2-2, with TRBD1 as a possible D gene (5 bases). CDR3 length equals 14 residues. Germline CDR1 and CDR2: MRHNA and SNTAGT. Trimming left V 7 bases short and J 5 bases short, with 14 bases between. The CDR3 sequence is CASTDSIPTGELFF. CDR3 bases: TGTGCCAGCACAGACAGTATCCCAACCGGGGAGCTGTTTTTT.

The chain joins TRBV19 to TRBJ2-3, with 8 bases that match TRBD1. CDR1 is LNHDA, CDR2 SQIVND, per germline (reference sequence). J was trimmed by 3 bases and V by 10 bases; bases with no gene match: 6. CDR3 length equals 13 residues. The CDR3 DNA reads TGTGCCACCACAAGGACAGGGACAGATACGCAGTATTTT. Protein product: CATTRTGTDTQYF.

This clonotype was detected ten times or more. The V gene is TRBV30, the J gene TRBJ2-7, with D possibly called TRBD1 or TRBD2 (5 bases each). The germline V gene encodes CDR1 GTSNPN and CDR2 SVGIG (reference sequence). The CDR3 runs 14 residues. The ends were cut back, 2 bases at V and 2 bases at J, with 13 bases in the middle. For the CDR3, the DNA is TGTGCCTGGAGTTCCCGGGACGGAACCTACGAGCAGTACTTC. Translating it yields CAWSSRDGTYEQYF. Full variable domain (rest looked up from reference TRBV30 and TRBJ2-7): SQTIHQWPATLVQPVGSPLSLECTVEGTSNPNLYWYRQAAGRGLQLLFYSVGIGQISSEVPQNLSASRPQDRQFILSSKKLLLSDSGFYLCAWSSRDGTYEQYFGPGTRLTVT.

This chain joins TRBV6-1 and TRBJ2-1, with 8 bases lining up with TRBD1. There are 13 residues in the CDR3. J was trimmed by 6 bases and V by 6 bases; bases with no gene match: 4. Germline V lookup: CDR1 MNHNS, CDR2 SASEGT. The CDR3 reads CASRGTGGNEQFF. CDR3 coding DNA: TGTGCCAGCAGAGGCACAGGGGGCAATGAGCAGTTCTTC.

The rearrangement joins TRBV12-3 or TRBV12-4 to TRBJ2-2, with TRBD2 identical over 9 bases. CDR3 length: 16 amino acids. Germline trimming cut 8 bases from V and 1 base from J; bases unmatched to any gene: 8. In DNA, the CDR3 is TGTGCCAGCCCGAGGACTAGCGCGATGAACACCGGGGAGCTGTTTTTT. Translating gives CASPRTSAMNTGELFF.